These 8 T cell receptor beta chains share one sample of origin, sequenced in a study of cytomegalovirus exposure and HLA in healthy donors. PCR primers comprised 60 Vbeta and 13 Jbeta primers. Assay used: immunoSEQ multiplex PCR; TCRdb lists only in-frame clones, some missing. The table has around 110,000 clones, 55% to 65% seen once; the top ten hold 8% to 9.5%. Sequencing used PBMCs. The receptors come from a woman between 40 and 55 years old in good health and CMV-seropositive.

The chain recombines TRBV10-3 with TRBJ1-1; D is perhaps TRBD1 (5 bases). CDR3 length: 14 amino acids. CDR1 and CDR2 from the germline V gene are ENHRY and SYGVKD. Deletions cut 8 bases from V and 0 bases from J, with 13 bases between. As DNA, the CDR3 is TGTGCCATCGGGGGGAACTTGGTGAACACTGAAGCTTTCTTT. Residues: CAIGGNLVNTEAFF.

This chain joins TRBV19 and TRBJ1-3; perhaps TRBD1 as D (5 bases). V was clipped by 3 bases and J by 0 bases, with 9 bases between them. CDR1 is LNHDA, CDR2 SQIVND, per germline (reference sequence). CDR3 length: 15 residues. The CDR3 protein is CASSMGQISGNTIYF. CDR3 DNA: TGTGCCAGTAGTATGGGGCAGATCTCTGGAAACACCATATATTTT. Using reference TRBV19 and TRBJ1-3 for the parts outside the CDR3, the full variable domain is DGGITQSPKYLFRKEGQNVTLSCEQNLNHDAMYWYRQDPGQGLRLIYYSQIVNDFQKGDIAEGYSVSREKKESFPLTVTSAQKNPTAFYLCASSMGQISGNTIYFGEGSWLTVV.

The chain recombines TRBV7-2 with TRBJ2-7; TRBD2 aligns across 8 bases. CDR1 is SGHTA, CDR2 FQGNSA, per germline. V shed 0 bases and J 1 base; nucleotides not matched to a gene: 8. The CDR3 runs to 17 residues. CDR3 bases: TGTGCCAGCAGCTTAGCGGTAGATAGCGGGACATCCTACGAGCAGTACTTC. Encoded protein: CASSLAVDSGTSYEQYF. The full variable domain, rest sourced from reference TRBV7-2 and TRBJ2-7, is GAGVSQSPSNKVTEKGKDVELRCDPISGHTALYWYRQSLGQGLEFLIYFQGNSAPDKSGLPSDRFSAERTGGSVSTLTIQRTQQEDSAVYLCASSLAVDSGTSYEQYFGPGTRLTVT.

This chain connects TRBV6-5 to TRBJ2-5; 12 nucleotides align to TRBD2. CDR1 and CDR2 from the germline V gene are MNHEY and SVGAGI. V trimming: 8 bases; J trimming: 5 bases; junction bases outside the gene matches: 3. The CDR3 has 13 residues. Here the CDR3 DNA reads TGTGCCAGCCGGACTAGCGGGATGGAGACCCAGTACTTC. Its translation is CASRTSGMETQYF.

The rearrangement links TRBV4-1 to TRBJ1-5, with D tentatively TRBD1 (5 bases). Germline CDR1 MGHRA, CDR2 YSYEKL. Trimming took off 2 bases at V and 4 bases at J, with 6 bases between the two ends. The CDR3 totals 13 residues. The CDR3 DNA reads TGCGCCAGCAGCCAAAAGGGGAATCAGCCCCAGCATTTT. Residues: CASSQKGNQPQHF.

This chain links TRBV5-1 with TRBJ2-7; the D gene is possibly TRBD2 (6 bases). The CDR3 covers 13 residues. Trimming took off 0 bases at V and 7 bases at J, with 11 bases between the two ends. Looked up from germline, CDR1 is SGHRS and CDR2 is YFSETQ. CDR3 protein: CASSLAPGAEQYF. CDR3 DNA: TGCGCCAGCAGCTTGGCCCCGGGAGCAGAGCAGTACTTC.

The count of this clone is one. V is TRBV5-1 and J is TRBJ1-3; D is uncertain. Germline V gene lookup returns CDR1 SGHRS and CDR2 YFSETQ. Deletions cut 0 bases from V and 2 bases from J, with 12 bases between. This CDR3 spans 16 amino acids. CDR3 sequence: CASSLVEGQTGNTIYF. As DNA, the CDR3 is TGCGCCAGCAGCTTGGTAGAGGGTCAAACTGGAAACACCATATATTTT.

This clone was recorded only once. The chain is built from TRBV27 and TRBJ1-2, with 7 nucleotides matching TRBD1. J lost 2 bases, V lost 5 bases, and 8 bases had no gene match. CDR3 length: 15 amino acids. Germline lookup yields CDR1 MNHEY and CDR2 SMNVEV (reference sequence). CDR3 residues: CASSPWTGSNYGYTF. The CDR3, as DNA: TGTGCCAGCAGTCCATGGACAGGATCCAACTATGGCTACACCTTC.